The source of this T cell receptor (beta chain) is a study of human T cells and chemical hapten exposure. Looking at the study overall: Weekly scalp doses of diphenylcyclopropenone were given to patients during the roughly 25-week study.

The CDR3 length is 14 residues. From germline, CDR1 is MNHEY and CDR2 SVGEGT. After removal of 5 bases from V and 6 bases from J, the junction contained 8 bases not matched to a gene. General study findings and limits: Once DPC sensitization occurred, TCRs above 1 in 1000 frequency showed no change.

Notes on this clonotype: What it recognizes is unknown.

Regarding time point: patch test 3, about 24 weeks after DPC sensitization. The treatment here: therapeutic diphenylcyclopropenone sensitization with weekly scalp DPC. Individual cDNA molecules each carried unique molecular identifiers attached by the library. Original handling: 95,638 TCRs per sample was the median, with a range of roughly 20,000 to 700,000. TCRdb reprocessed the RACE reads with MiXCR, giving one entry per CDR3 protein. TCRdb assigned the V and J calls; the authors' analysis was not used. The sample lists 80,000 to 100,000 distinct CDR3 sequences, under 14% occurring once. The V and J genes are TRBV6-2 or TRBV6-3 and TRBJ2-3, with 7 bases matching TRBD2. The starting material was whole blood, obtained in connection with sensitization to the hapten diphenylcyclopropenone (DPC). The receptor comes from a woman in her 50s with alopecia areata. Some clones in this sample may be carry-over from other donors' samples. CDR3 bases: TGTGCCAGCAGTGGCAGACTAGCAAGGGATACGCAGTATTTT. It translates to CASSGRLARDTQYF.